The rows below give T cell receptor beta chains drawn from one sample of a study of T cell responses to AZD1222 COVID-19 vaccine. Repertoires were generated with immunoSEQ multiplex PCR, while TCRdb's copy carries only in-frame clones and drops some. The sample records about 160,000 clones, 90% to 95% being singletons. The source material was peripheral blood, sampled 28 days after the second AZD1222 dose. These receptors were collected from an adult who received the AZD1222 COVID-19 vaccine. CDR3s include the opening cysteine and the closing phenylalanine or tryptophan. The D gene is left open where the match is weak. The size of a clone is reported for some rows only, either as once, few or many, or as a class for expanded clones.

size | length | J | V | D | DNA | CDR3
- | 11 | TRBJ2-2 | TRBV3-1/TRBV3-2 | - | TGTGCCAGCAGCATCCGGGGGGAGCTGTTTTTT | CASSIRGELFF
- | 12 | TRBJ1-1 | TRBV19 | - | TGTGCCAGTAGTATAAACCCCTCTGAAGCTTTCTTT | CASSINPSEAFF
- | 16 | TRBJ1-4 | TRBV3-1/TRBV3-2 | - | TGTGCCAGCAGCCAAGGAATTCGAGAGGGAAGTGAAAAACTGTTTTTT | CASSQGIREGSEKLFF
- | 13 | TRBJ1-2 | TRBV19 | - | TGTGCCACCACGCCGGGCGGCGTATTTGGCTACACCTTC | CATTPGGVFGYTF
- | 14 | TRBJ1-1 | TRBV6-5 | - | TGTGCCAGCAGTTACTGGGGGGTAGGGACTGAAGCTTTCTTT | CASSYWGVGTEAFF
- | 14 | TRBJ2-2 | TRBV19 | TRBD1 | TGTGCCAGTAGTGTACAGGGGGCGCTCGGGGAGCTGTTTTTT | CASSVQGALGELFF
- | 13 | TRBJ2-2 | TRBV6-5 | - | TGTGCCGGAAAGGGACTCTACACCGGGGAGCTGTTTTTT | CAGKGLYTGELFF
- | 17 | TRBJ1-5 | TRBV18 | TRBD1 | TGTGCCAGCTCGCCACAACCTCGGACAGGGATCAATCAGCCCCAGCATTTT | CASSPQPRTGINQPQHF
- | 14 | TRBJ2-7 | TRBV7-9 | TRBD2 | TGTGCCAGCAGCCCGGGAGGGACAAGCTACGAGCAGTACTTC | CASSPGGTSYEQYF
- | 14 | TRBJ1-6 | TRBV3-1/TRBV3-2 | TRBD1 | TGTGCCAGCAGCCTGGGACAGGGACTTTCACCCCTCCACTTT | CASSLGQGLSPLHF
- | 11 | TRBJ1-2 | TRBV7-9 | - | TGTGCCAGCAGCCCAGGGTCAGGCTACACCTTC | CASSPGSGYTF
- | 13 | TRBJ1-1 | TRBV10-3 | TRBD1 | TGTGCCAGCGGACAGGAGATGAACACTGAAGCTTTCTTT | CASGQEMNTEAFF
few | 15 | TRBJ2-7 | TRBV5-1 | - | TGCGCCAGCAGCTTGGTAGCGACAGGAGCCTACGAGCAGTACTTC | CASSLVATGAYEQYF
- | 13 | TRBJ1-1 | TRBV27 | - | TGTGCCAGCAGTTCCTTCCTGAACACTGAAGCTTTCTTT | CASSSFLNTEAFF
few | 13 | TRBJ1-5 | TRBV12-5 | - | TGTGCTAGTGGTTTATTGAGGGATCAGCCCCAGCATTTT | CASGLLRDQPQHF
- | 15 | TRBJ2-1 | TRBV7-3 | TRBD2 | TGTGCCAGCAGTACGAGCGGGGGTCTTTACAATGAGCAGTTCTTC | CASSTSGGLYNEQFF
- | 15 | TRBJ2-2 | TRBV3-1/TRBV3-2 | - | TGTGCCAGCAGCCTGGTCGGAGGGGGTCACGGGGAGCTGTTTTTT | CASSLVGGGHGELFF
once | 13 | TRBJ1-2 | TRBV7-9 | - | TGTGCCAGCAGCCAGGGACGGGGAGGTGGCTACACCTTC | CASSQGRGGGYTF
- | 12 | TRBJ1-2 | TRBV6-5 | - | TGTGCCAGCAGTTTGCAAGGCTATGGCTACACCTTC | CASSLQGYGYTF
- | 14 | TRBJ2-2 | TRBV7-3 | - | TGTGCCAGCAGCGCCGTGGCAGGGTCCGGGGAGCTGTTTTTT | CASSAVAGSGELFF
- | 16 | TRBJ1-6 | TRBV18 | - | TGTGCCAGCTCACCACTTCCAGGGATAGAGGATTCACCCCTCCACTTT | CASSPLPGIEDSPLHF
- | 12 | TRBJ1-5 | TRBV7-9 | - | TGTGCCAGCAGCACGACGGAAATGCCCCAGCATTTT | CASSTTEMPQHF
- | 16 | TRBJ2-2 | TRBV3-1/TRBV3-2 | TRBD2 | TGTGCCAGCAGCCACGGTGCCGGGGGGATCACCGGGGAGCTGTTTTTT | CASSHGAGGITGELFF
- | 15 | TRBJ2-2 | TRBV5-1 | - | TGCGCCAGCAGCTTGGACTCGAGAGACACCGGGGAGCTGTTTTTT | CASSLDSRDTGELFF
- | 16 | TRBJ2-3 | TRBV7-8 | - | TGTGCCAGCAGGGCGGGGGCCGCGGTTAGCACAGATACGCAGTATTTT | CASRAGAAVSTDTQYF
- | 13 | TRBJ1-2 | TRBV10-3 | - | TGTGCCATCAGTGAGTCGTTGGATTATGGCTACACCTTC | CAISESLDYGYTF
- | 13 | TRBJ1-5 | TRBV7-5 | - | TGTGCCAGAAGTTCACAGGGGCGGCAGCCCCAGCATTTT | CARSSQGRQPQHF
once | 13 | TRBJ2-3 | TRBV12-3/TRBV12-4 | - | TGTGCCAGCAGCACAACAGGGTCGGGTACGCAGTATTTT | CASSTTGSGTQYF
- | 14 | TRBJ2-3 | TRBV7-2 | - | TGTGCCAGCAGCTTGCGATCCCTCCCAAGTACGCAGTATTTT | CASSLRSLPSTQYF
- | 13 | TRBJ1-5 | TRBV30 | - | TGTGCCTGGACCGCGGGAGGAACGGAGCCCCAGCATTTT | CAWTAGGTEPQHF
- | 13 | TRBJ1-4 | TRBV9 | - | TGTGCCAGCCGCCGGGACACTAATGAAAAACTGTTTTTT | CASRRDTNEKLFF
- | 14 | TRBJ2-7 | TRBV27 | - | TGTGCCAGCAGTTTAAGGGCTAGCTCCTACGAGCAGTACTTC | CASSLRASSYEQYF
- | 12 | TRBJ2-2 | TRBV27 | - | TGTGCCAGCAGCCCGAACACCGGGGAGCTGTTTTTT | CASSPNTGELFF
- | 14 | TRBJ1-6 | TRBV7-2 | - | TGTGCCAGCAGCTTAGTCGGTTATAATTCACCCCTCCACTTT | CASSLVGYNSPLHF
- | 15 | TRBJ1-4 | TRBV5-6 | - | TGTGCCAGCAGTCTCTCTCCTATTACAAATGAAAAACTGTTTTTT | CASSLSPITNEKLFF
- | 13 | TRBJ1-1 | TRBV3-1/TRBV3-2 | - | TGTGCCAGCAGCCAAGACCCTGGGGTGAAGGCTTTCTTT | CASSQDPGVKAFF
- | 14 | TRBJ2-4 | TRBV5-1 | TRBD1 | TGCGCCAGCCATACAGGGGGCGCCAAAAACATTCAGTACTTC | CASHTGGAKNIQYF
- | 15 | TRBJ1-2 | TRBV4-1 | - | TGCGCCAGCAGCCAAGTCTCCCGGACGGCCTATGGCTACACCTTC | CASSQVSRTAYGYTF
- | 17 | TRBJ1-4 | TRBV7-9 | TRBD1 | TGTGCCAGCAGCTATTTAGCCGGGACAGGGGCTAATGAAAAACTGTTTTTT | CASSYLAGTGANEKLFF
- | 15 | TRBJ2-6 | TRBV6-5 | TRBD2 | TGTGCCAGCAGTCGCGGGAGGATTGGGGCCAACGTCCTGACTTTC | CASSRGRIGANVLTF
- | 15 | TRBJ2-3 | TRBV10-3 | TRBD2 | TGTGCCATCAGTCTTCAGCGGGGGGGTGAAGATACGCAGTATTTT | CAISLQRGGEDTQYF
- | 14 | TRBJ2-1 | TRBV11-2 | - | TGTGCCAGCAGCTTAGGACTAGGAGGCAATGAGCAGTTCTTC | CASSLGLGGNEQFF
- | 15 | TRBJ2-7 | TRBV7-9 | TRBD1 | TGTGCCAGCAGCACGGGACAGGGGGCAATCTACGAGCAGTACTTC | CASSTGQGAIYEQYF
- | 15 | TRBJ2-2 | TRBV11-2 | - | TGTGCCAGCAGTTTACCGGGACACCGAACCGGGGAGCTGTTTTTT | CASSLPGHRTGELFF
- | 10 | TRBJ2-5 | TRBV29-1 | - | TGCAGCGTGAGGGGTGAGACCCAGTACTTC | CSVRGETQYF
- | 16 | TRBJ2-1 | TRBV4-1 | - | TGCGCCAGCAGCCTAGAGGAGGTCCTATCCTACAATGAGCAGTTCTTC | CASSLEEVLSYNEQFF
- | 15 | TRBJ1-5 | TRBV19 | - | TGTGCCAGTAGTATTTTGTCGATTAGGGATCAGCCCCAGCATTTT | CASSILSIRDQPQHF
- | 16 | TRBJ1-1 | TRBV6-5 | - | TGTGCCAGCAGTTATTCGATTGGGGCCATGAACACTGAAGCTTTCTTT | CASSYSIGAMNTEAFF
- | 14 | TRBJ1-5 | TRBV3-1/TRBV3-2 | - | TGTGCCAGCAGCCAAGGGCACAGGAATCAGCCCCAGCATTTT | CASSQGHRNQPQHF
- | 16 | TRBJ1-3 | TRBV11-3 | TRBD1 | TGTGCCAGCAGCCCGGGACAGGGAATCTCTGGAAACACCATATATTTT | CASSPGQGISGNTIYF
- | 17 | TRBJ1-6 | TRBV7-9 | TRBD1 | TGTGCCAGCAGCCCCGACGCCGGACAGGGCGATAATTCACCCCTCCACTTT | CASSPDAGQGDNSPLHF
- | 15 | TRBJ1-1 | TRBV6-1 | - | TGTGCCAGCAGTGAATTCGTACACAGAAACACTGAAGCTTTCTTT | CASSEFVHRNTEAFF
- | 17 | TRBJ2-1 | TRBV18 | TRBD2 | TGTGCCAGCTCACCGGCGGGGGGTCGGGACGATCGCAATGAGCAGTTCTTC | CASSPAGGRDDRNEQFF
- | 12 | TRBJ1-2 | TRBV9 | - | TGTGCCAGCAGCGTAGATAACTATGGCTACACCTTC | CASSVDNYGYTF